A selection of T cell receptor beta chains follows, all from one sample in a study of T cells after yellow fever vaccination. TCRdb re-analysed the 5' RACE reads in MiXCR, keeping a single row per CDR3 protein. The repertoire includes hundreds of thousands of distinct CDR3 sequences, 12% of them detected once, and about 15% sits in the top ten. The sequencing used PBMCs, collected on the day of the yellow fever booster vaccination. The source of these receptors is a man aged 25-40 years who received the YFV17D yellow fever vaccine. CDR3s include the opening cysteine and the closing phenylalanine or tryptophan. Each record gives: D gene, clone size, J gene, V gene, CDR3 DNA, CDR3 protein. A D gene is named only where the DNA matches it firmly. Not every row has a clone size; where given, it reads once, few, many or a size class.

D gene: .
clone size: .
J gene: TRBJ2-5
V gene: TRBV5-5
CDR3 DNA: TGTGCCAGCAGCTCCCGGGGCTGGACCCAGTACTTC
CDR3 protein: CASSSRGWTQYF

D gene: TRBD1
clone size: .
J gene: TRBJ1-1
V gene: TRBV19
CDR3 DNA: TGTGCCAGTAGTGCCAACCGCGGACAGGCGGAAGCTTTCTTT
CDR3 protein: CASSANRGQAEAFF

D gene: .
clone size: few
J gene: TRBJ2-7
V gene: TRBV20-1
CDR3 DNA: TGCAGTGCTTGGGGATTCACCCAGGGGGAGCAGTACTTC
CDR3 protein: CSAWGFTQGEQYF

D gene: TRBD1
clone size: .
J gene: TRBJ2-3
V gene: TRBV6-1
CDR3 DNA: TGTGCCAGCAGTGAACAGGGGGCTCGGGCGGATACGCAGTATTTT
CDR3 protein: CASSEQGARADTQYF

D gene: TRBD1
clone size: .
J gene: TRBJ2-3
V gene: TRBV30
CDR3 DNA: TGTGCCTCCCGATGGCGGGACAGGGCAGATACGCAGTATTTT
CDR3 protein: CASRWRDRADTQYF

D gene: .
clone size: .
J gene: TRBJ2-2
V gene: TRBV4-3
CDR3 DNA: TGCGCCAGCAGCCAAGGACGGGAAACCACCGGGGAGCTGTTTTTT
CDR3 protein: CASSQGRETTGELFF

D gene: .
clone size: .
J gene: TRBJ2-2
V gene: TRBV5-1
CDR3 DNA: TGCGCCAGCAGCCCTTTAAGCGTCACCGGGGAGCTGTTTTTT
CDR3 protein: CASSPLSVTGELFF

D gene: .
clone size: few
J gene: TRBJ1-2
V gene: TRBV7-9
CDR3 DNA: TGTGCCAGCAGCTTTTCAGGGAAGGATGGCTACACCTTC
CDR3 protein: CASSFSGKDGYTF

D gene: .
clone size: .
J gene: TRBJ2-1
V gene: TRBV6-1
CDR3 DNA: TGTGCCAGCAGTGAAGGAGGGTACAATGAGCAGTTCTTC
CDR3 protein: CASSEGGYNEQFF

D gene: TRBD1
clone size: many
J gene: TRBJ2-1
V gene: TRBV4-3
CDR3 DNA: TGCGCCAGCAGCCAAGAGACGGGGACAGCGGATTATGAGCAGTTCTTC
CDR3 protein: CASSQETGTADYEQFF

D gene: .
clone size: .
J gene: TRBJ2-7
V gene: TRBV9
CDR3 DNA: TGTGCCAGCAGCCCTGTCTCGCCGTCGAGGGAGCAGTACTTC
CDR3 protein: CASSPVSPSREQYF

D gene: TRBD2
clone size: .
J gene: TRBJ2-1
V gene: TRBV5-5
CDR3 DNA: TGTGCCAGCAGCTTGGGGGGGAAGATCTCCGGGACTAAGCAGTTCTTC
CDR3 protein: CASSLGGKISGTKQFF

D gene: .
clone size: .
J gene: TRBJ2-6
V gene: TRBV5-1
CDR3 DNA: TGCGCCAGCAGCTTGGCAGAACTCTCTGGGGCCAACGTCCTGACTTTC
CDR3 protein: CASSLAELSGANVLTF

D gene: .
clone size: .
J gene: TRBJ2-2
V gene: TRBV4-1
CDR3 DNA: TGCGCCAGCAGCCAAGTCCGGGACGACGTCACCGGGGAGCTGTTTTTT
CDR3 protein: CASSQVRDDVTGELFF

D gene: TRBD2
clone size: .
J gene: TRBJ2-1
V gene: TRBV2
CDR3 DNA: TGTGCCAGCAGTTTATTGCCCAGGGTAGCGGGACCGACAAATGAGCAGTTCTTC
CDR3 protein: CASSLLPRVAGPTNEQFF

D gene: .
clone size: .
J gene: TRBJ1-5
V gene: TRBV28
CDR3 DNA: TGTGCCAGCAGTTTAAGAGGGGGCAATCAGCCCCAGCATTTT
CDR3 protein: CASSLRGGNQPQHF

D gene: .
clone size: .
J gene: TRBJ2-1
V gene: TRBV11-2
CDR3 DNA: TGTGCCAGCAGCAGCCGCGGGCGGGAAAGCTACAATGAGCAGTTCTTC
CDR3 protein: CASSSRGRESYNEQFF

D gene: .
clone size: .
J gene: TRBJ1-6
V gene: TRBV7-2
CDR3 DNA: TGTGCCACTCACAAACTGGTCTCCTATAATTCACCCCTCCACTTT
CDR3 protein: CATHKLVSYNSPLHF

D gene: .
clone size: .
J gene: TRBJ2-5
V gene: TRBV7-9
CDR3 DNA: TGTGCCAGCAGCTCCTGGGTTCAAGAGACCCAGTACTTC
CDR3 protein: CASSSWVQETQYF

D gene: TRBD2
clone size: .
J gene: TRBJ2-7
V gene: TRBV7-6
CDR3 DNA: TGTGCCAGCAGCTTATACGGGACTAGCGGGTTTTACGAGCAGTACTTC
CDR3 protein: CASSLYGTSGFYEQYF

D gene: TRBD1
clone size: .
J gene: TRBJ2-5
V gene: TRBV24-1
CDR3 DNA: TGTGCCACCAGTGACCAGGGACAGGGCAAGTACTTC
CDR3 protein: CATSDQGQGKYF

D gene: .
clone size: .
J gene: TRBJ2-5
V gene: TRBV29-1
CDR3 DNA: TGCAGCGCCGCTTTTGAGACCCAGTACTTC
CDR3 protein: CSAAFETQYF

D gene: .
clone size: .
J gene: TRBJ2-7
V gene: TRBV7-2
CDR3 DNA: TGTGCCAGCAGCTGGGATGGTGGAGTCGGCGAGCAGTACTTC
CDR3 protein: CASSWDGGVGEQYF

D gene: TRBD2
clone size: few
J gene: TRBJ2-2
V gene: TRBV20-1
CDR3 DNA: TGCAGTGCTAGAGATCGAGGACTAGACACCGGGGAGCTGTTTTTT
CDR3 protein: CSARDRGLDTGELFF

D gene: .
clone size: .
J gene: TRBJ1-1
V gene: TRBV28
CDR3 DNA: TGTGCCAGCAGTTCCTTAGGACATCCGGCTTTCTTT
CDR3 protein: CASSSLGHPAFF

D gene: .
clone size: .
J gene: TRBJ2-7
V gene: TRBV6-1
CDR3 DNA: TGTGCCAGCAGAAGGATAGGGTTATCCTACGAGCAGTACTTC
CDR3 protein: CASRRIGLSYEQYF

D gene: .
clone size: .
J gene: TRBJ2-7
V gene: TRBV20-1
CDR3 DNA: TGCAGTGCTGTCCGGGGCACGGGATACGAGCAGTACTTC
CDR3 protein: CSAVRGTGYEQYF

D gene: .
clone size: .
J gene: TRBJ2-1
V gene: TRBV24-1
CDR3 DNA: TGTGCCACGATGGAAGGGGACTACAATGAGCAGTTCTTC
CDR3 protein: CATMEGDYNEQFF

D gene: .
clone size: few
J gene: TRBJ2-3
V gene: TRBV27
CDR3 DNA: TGTGCCAGCAGTTCCAGGGGTCCTCAGATTTCAGATACGCAGTATTTT
CDR3 protein: CASSSRGPQISDTQYF

D gene: .
clone size: few
J gene: TRBJ2-7
V gene: TRBV15
CDR3 DNA: TGTGCCACCAGCAGTGACCTTGGGGCAGGGGAGTACTTC
CDR3 protein: CATSSDLGAGEYF

D gene: TRBD2
clone size: few
J gene: TRBJ2-3
V gene: TRBV5-1
CDR3 DNA: TGCGCCAGCAGCTTGGCTAGCGGCCCTAGCACAGATACGCAGTATTTT
CDR3 protein: CASSLASGPSTDTQYF

D gene: TRBD1
clone size: few
J gene: TRBJ2-7
V gene: TRBV5-1
CDR3 DNA: TGCGCCAGCAGCTCCGGAGGACAGGGGATCTACGAGCAGTACTTC
CDR3 protein: CASSSGGQGIYEQYF

D gene: TRBD2
clone size: few
J gene: TRBJ2-5
V gene: TRBV7-2
CDR3 DNA: TGTGCCAGCAGCTTAGCAGGCGGCGGGAGTAAGGAGTACTTC
CDR3 protein: CASSLAGGGSKEYF

D gene: TRBD2
clone size: .
J gene: TRBJ2-7
V gene: TRBV20-1
CDR3 DNA: TGCAGCCCGACCGAAGCGGGAGCGGGGGAGCAGTACTTC
CDR3 protein: CSPTEAGAGEQYF

D gene: .
clone size: .
J gene: TRBJ2-4
V gene: TRBV7-9
CDR3 DNA: TGTGCCAGCAGCTTAGTCGAGTCCTATGGAGGGAGAATTCAGTACTTC
CDR3 protein: CASSLVESYGGRIQYF

D gene: TRBD1
clone size: few
J gene: TRBJ1-1
V gene: TRBV7-9
CDR3 DNA: TGTGCCAGCAGCCAGGGACAGGGAGCTTTCTTT
CDR3 protein: CASSQGQGAFF

D gene: TRBD1
clone size: few
J gene: TRBJ2-4
V gene: TRBV20-1
CDR3 DNA: TGCTGTGCTAGAGTGGGACAGCCGCTAGCCAAAAACATTCAGTACTTC
CDR3 protein: CCARVGQPLAKNIQYF

D gene: .
clone size: many
J gene: TRBJ2-7
V gene: TRBV21-1
CDR3 DNA: TGTGCCAGCAGCAAAAGGGGCGGAACAGCCTACGAGCAGTACTTC
CDR3 protein: CASSKRGGTAYEQYF

D gene: .
clone size: few
J gene: TRBJ2-5
V gene: TRBV7-9
CDR3 DNA: TGTGCCAGCAGGATCAGGGAGGAGACCCAGTACTTC
CDR3 protein: CASRIREETQYF

D gene: TRBD1
clone size: .
J gene: TRBJ2-1
V gene: TRBV6-5
CDR3 DNA: TGTGCCAGCATCAACTCAGGGGGCGAGGGGTTCTTC
CDR3 protein: CASINSGGEGFF

D gene: .
clone size: many
J gene: TRBJ1-5
V gene: TRBV12-3/TRBV12-4
CDR3 DNA: TGTGCCAGCAGTTTAGGGGCGGATGGCAATCAGCCCCAGCATTTT
CDR3 protein: CASSLGADGNQPQHF

D gene: TRBD2
clone size: few
J gene: TRBJ2-7
V gene: TRBV9
CDR3 DNA: TGTGCCAGCAGCGCTCAGGGACTAGCGGACTACGAGCAGTACTTC
CDR3 protein: CASSAQGLADYEQYF

D gene: .
clone size: .
J gene: TRBJ1-5
V gene: TRBV2
CDR3 DNA: TGTGCCACCAAGGGGCAGAATAATCAGCCCCAGCATTTT
CDR3 protein: CATKGQNNQPQHF

D gene: .
clone size: .
J gene: TRBJ1-1
V gene: TRBV6-5
CDR3 DNA: TGTGCCAGCAGTTATTTTCCTAGGGGTACTGAAGCTTTCTTT
CDR3 protein: CASSYFPRGTEAFF

D gene: TRBD2
clone size: .
J gene: TRBJ2-2
V gene: TRBV5-1
CDR3 DNA: TGCGCCAGCAGCATTAGCGGGAGGTTCACCGGGGAGCTGTTTTTT
CDR3 protein: CASSISGRFTGELFF

D gene: .
clone size: few
J gene: TRBJ2-3
V gene: TRBV9
CDR3 DNA: TGTGCCAGCAGCGTAGAGAGGGCAGATACGCAGTATTTT
CDR3 protein: CASSVERADTQYF

D gene: .
clone size: .
J gene: TRBJ2-1
V gene: TRBV27
CDR3 DNA: TGTGCCAGCAGTTTATCCCCCTGGGCGGGGTACAATGAGCAGTTCTTC
CDR3 protein: CASSLSPWAGYNEQFF

D gene: .
clone size: few
J gene: TRBJ2-3
V gene: TRBV29-1
CDR3 DNA: TGCAGCGTCCGCCACCCTAGCACAGATACGCAGTATTTT
CDR3 protein: CSVRHPSTDTQYF

D gene: .
clone size: few
J gene: TRBJ2-1
V gene: TRBV7-8
CDR3 DNA: TGTGCCAGCAGCTTTCCTGAGGGCGGCTCCTACAATGAGCAGTTCTTC
CDR3 protein: CASSFPEGGSYNEQFF

D gene: TRBD2
clone size: few
J gene: TRBJ2-3
V gene: TRBV15
CDR3 DNA: TGTGCCACCAGCACGGGGACTAGCGGGATGGCAGATACGCAGTATTTT
CDR3 protein: CATSTGTSGMADTQYF

D gene: TRBD2
clone size: few
J gene: TRBJ2-2
V gene: TRBV20-1
CDR3 DNA: TGCAGTGCTAGAGATCCCTCCAAAACTAGCGGGATGTACACCGGGGAGCTGTTTTTT
CDR3 protein: CSARDPSKTSGMYTGELFF

D gene: TRBD1
clone size: many
J gene: TRBJ2-5
V gene: TRBV5-1
CDR3 DNA: TGCGCCAGCAGCTTGGGACAGGGCGGAGGAGAGACCCAGTACTTC
CDR3 protein: CASSLGQGGGETQYF